The 21 T cell receptor beta chains listed next were all sequenced from one sample in a study of post-analysis software for immune sequencing data. Study-level points and caveats: Patients used about 5 TRBV segments, including TRBV5-6, TRBV5-1 and TRBV20-1, more often than controls.

Unique molecular identifiers were present in the TCR beta cDNA libraries. TCRdb reprocessed the PCR reads via MiXCR and lists one record per CDR3 protein. The sample carries about half a million distinct CDR3 sequences, roughly 34% recorded once. Their cognate antigens are unknown. Sequenced sample: blood. These receptors were obtained from a girl younger than 18 with multiple sclerosis.

With respect to this clonotype: Its ends do not fully match the called genes, so a read error is possible. The V call is TRBV7-9, the J call TRBJ1-1; 8 bases map to TRBD1. Germline CDR1 and CDR2: SEHNR and FQNEAQ (reference sequence). This CDR3 has 15 amino acids. The CDR3 sequence is CVSSSRQGAETEAFF. The DNA for the CDR3 is TGTGTCAGCAGCTCCCGGCAGGGGGCGGAGACTGAAGCTTTCTTT. The variable domain in full, with the rest retrieved from reference TRBV7-9 and TRBJ1-1, is DTGVSQNPRHKITKRGQNVTFRCDPISEHNRLYWYRQTLGQGPEFLTYFQNEAQLEKSRLLSDRFSAERPKGSFSTLEIQRTEQGDSAMYLCVSSSRQGAETEAFFGQGTRLTVV.

V and J are TRBV20-1 and TRBJ2-3; 7 bases are a match to TRBD2. CDR1 DFQATT and CDR2 SNEGSKA come from the germline V gene (reference sequence). V dropped 7 bases and J dropped 2; count of bases not matched to a gene: 6. This CDR3 has 13 residues. This CDR3 is CSERRGITDTQYF. For the CDR3, the DNA is TGCAGTGAGCGGCGGGGGATCACAGATACGCAGTATTTT.

The table lists this clonotype with a few counts. V gene TRBV7-8 combines with J gene TRBJ1-6; the D is unclear. The V and J ends lost 1 base and 11 bases respectively, with 18 bases between them. This CDR3 comprises 16 residues. Germline V gene data show CDR1 as SGHVS and CDR2 as FQNEAQ. The CDR3 region is CASSLVGSAVGAPLHF. The CDR3 nucleotides are TGTGCCAGCAGCTTAGTCGGTTCTGCAGTTGGCGCACCCCTCCACTTT. Looking up the rest from reference TRBV7-8 and TRBJ1-6 gives the full variable domain: GAGVSQSPRYKVAKRGQDVALRCDPISGHVSLFWYQQALGQGPEFLTYFQNEAQLDKSGLPSDRFFAERPEGSVSTLKIQRTQQEDSAVYLCASSLVGSAVGAPLHFGNGTRLTVT.

The genes are TRBV20-1 and TRBJ1-1; D not resolved. Trimming took off 6 bases at V and 11 bases at J, with 7 bases between the two ends. This CDR3 spans 8 amino acids. Germline CDR1 and CDR2: DFQATT and SNEGSKA (reference sequence). CDR3 bases: TGCAGTGCCAACCCCGCTTTCTTT. Amino acid sequence: CSANPAFF.

This clonotype has just a few counts. This chain links TRBV5-1 with TRBJ2-5; the D call may be TRBD1 or TRBD2 (6 bases each). Germline V gene data show CDR1 as SGHRS and CDR2 as YFSETQ. The length of the CDR3 is 18 residues. Deletions cut 0 bases from V and 4 bases from J, with 22 bases between. The CDR3 here is CASSLANGLRGRPETQYF. The CDR3 bases are TGCGCCAGCAGCTTGGCCAATGGTCTCCGGGGGCGCCCAGAGACCCAGTACTTC.

This clonotype was observed a handful of times. The chain recombines TRBV11-1 with TRBJ2-1; D is uncertain. The CDR3 covers 15 residues. The germline V gene encodes CDR1 SGHAT and CDR2 FQDESV (reference sequence). Trimming stripped 1 base from V and 5 bases from J, with 12 bases between. CDR3 region: CASSLGQASHNEQFF. The CDR3 region has the DNA TGTGCCAGCAGCTTAGGTCAGGCCAGCCACAATGAGCAGTTCTTC. Filled out from reference TRBV11-1 and TRBJ2-1, the complete variable domain reads EAEVAQSPRYKITEKSQAVAFWCDPISGHATLYWYRQILGQGPELLVQFQDESVVDDSQLPKDRFSAERLKGVDSTLKIQPAELGDSAMYLCASSLGQASHNEQFFGPGTRLTVL.

This clonotype was picked up a small number of times. The chain carries TRBV27 and TRBJ2-5, with 7 bases lining up with TRBD2. There are 11 residues in the CDR3. CDR1 MNHEY and CDR2 SMNVEV come from the germline V gene (reference sequence). V was clipped by 8 bases and J by 11 bases; unmatched bases: 8. The CDR3 protein is CASSHGGEQYF. The CDR3 coding sequence is TGTGCCAGCTCCCATGGGGGGGAGCAGTACTTC.

The chain uses TRBV6-5 and TRBJ1-5, with 10 bases fitting TRBD1. After removal of 5 bases from V and 8 bases from J, the junction contained 12 bases not matched to a gene. The length of the CDR3 is 16 residues. Germline assignment: CDR1 MNHEY and CDR2 SVGAGI. The CDR3 bases are TGTGCCAGCAGTCCCCCGGGACAGGGGATTAGGAAGCCCCAGCATTTT. Translating it yields CASSPPGQGIRKPQHF.

The chain employs TRBV6-5 and TRBJ2-4, with 7 bases fitting TRBD1. The V gene end was trimmed by 6 bases and the J gene end by 6 bases; junction bases not matched to a gene: 5. The CDR3 loop spans 13 amino acids. CDR1 MNHEY and CDR2 SVGAGI come from the germline V gene. For the CDR3, the DNA is TGTGCCAGCAGATCCAACAGGGGAAACATTCAGTACTTC. Translation gives CASRSNRGNIQYF.

This clonotype has only a few counts. The gene calls are TRBV10-3 and TRBJ2-3, with a weak D call TRBD2 (5 bases). The germline CDR1 and CDR2 sequences are ENHRY and SYGVKD. This CDR3 comprises 13 residues. V lost 2 bases to trimming and J lost 3 bases, with 6 bases between them. CDR3 sequence reads: CAISEGETDTQYF. CDR3 DNA sequence: TGTGCCATCAGTGAGGGGGAGACAGATACGCAGTATTTT.

This clonotype was seen a handful of times. The CDR3 DNA follows: TGTGCCAGCAGCTTAGGTGGCGGACAGGTCAATGAGCAGTTCTTC. Amino acid sequence: CASSLGGGQVNEQFF. This chain joins TRBV7-6 and TRBJ2-1, with 7 bases identical to TRBD1. Germline V gene sequence: CDR1 SGHVS, CDR2 FNYEAQ. The CDR3 sequence is 15 residues long. With 1 base clipped from V and 6 bases from J, the junction kept 6 bases outside the gene matches.

This clonotype was observed a single time. The chain recombines TRBV7-2 with TRBJ1-4; D ambiguous. Trimming took 5 bases from V and 4 from J, leaving 14 bases between them. Germline assignment: CDR1 SGHTA and CDR2 FQGNSA. CDR3 length: 15 amino acids. CDR3: CASSDQTGSNEKLFF. In DNA form, the CDR3 reads TGTGCCAGCAGCGACCAGACTGGAAGTAATGAAAAACTGTTTTTT.

The V gene is TRBV13, the J gene TRBJ2-7; the D call may be TRBD1 or TRBD2 (5 bases each). With 1 base removed from V and 3 bases from J, the gap between germline ends came to 13 bases. Germline lookup yields CDR1 PRHDT and CDR2 FYEKMQ (reference sequence). The CDR3 has 15 amino acids. CDR3 sequence: CASSLAPGTVYEQYF. The CDR3 DNA sequence: TGTGCCAGCAGCTTAGCCCCCGGGACGGTCTACGAGCAGTACTTC.

The chain uses TRBV5-1 and TRBJ2-3; D call uncertain. The V end lost 0 bases, the J end lost 0 bases, and 8 bases lay between the germline ends. The CDR3 loop spans 15 amino acids. The germline CDR1 and CDR2 sequences are SGHRS and YFSETQ. The CDR3 protein is CASSLDASSTDTQYF. The DNA of the CDR3 is TGCGCCAGCAGCTTGGATGCGTCTAGCACAGATACGCAGTATTTT.

This clonotype was recorded a few times. The chain recombines TRBV6-5 with TRBJ2-5; no clear D gene. This CDR3 is built from 11 residues. V shed 5 bases and J shed 6 bases, with 7 bases lying between them. Germline lookup yields CDR1 MNHEY and CDR2 SVGAGI. This CDR3 is CASSRAQTQYF. In DNA, the CDR3 is TGTGCCAGCAGTAGAGCCCAGACCCAGTACTTC.

This clonotype came up a few times. The chain links TRBV6-6 to TRBJ2-3; the match to TRBD1 covers 10 bases. The CDR3 length is 16 residues. The germline gives CDR1 MNHNY, CDR2 SVGAGI (reference sequence). The CDR3 region has the DNA TGTGCTCAGTATTTCGGACAGGGGGTTGTAGCAGATACGCAGTATTTT. Translation: CAQYFGQGVVADTQYF.

In this sample, this clonotype turned up once. The rearrangement joins TRBV3-1 to TRBJ1-1; no definite D call. V was cut by 0 bases and J by 13 bases, with 18 bases left in between. The germline V gene encodes CDR1 LGHDT and CDR2 YNNKEL (reference sequence). The CDR3 extends over 14 amino acids. The CDR3 reads CASSQDRALPGVFF. CDR3 coding DNA: TGTGCCAGCAGCCAAGATCGTGCGCTTCCAGGAGTTTTCTTT.

The chain is built from TRBV7-8 and TRBJ1-1; 7 nucleotides match TRBD1. CDR1 and CDR2 from the germline V gene are SGHVS and FQNEAQ. V shed 2 bases and J 2 bases; nucleotides not matched to a gene: 8. The CDR3 has 16 amino acids. The CDR3 is CASSLPTGTLNTEAFF. CDR3 in DNA: TGTGCCAGCAGCTTACCGACAGGGACTCTAAACACTGAAGCTTTCTTT.

The rearrangement links TRBV6-1 to TRBJ1-1; D gene ambiguous. Trimming took 2 bases from V and 4 from J, leaving 8 bases between them. Germline CDR1 reads MNHNS; CDR2 reads SASEGT. The CDR3 sequence is 13 residues long. The CDR3 DNA sequence: TGTGCCAGCAGTGAAAGGGTGGGCACTGAAGCTTTCTTT. Translation: CASSERVGTEAFF.

A word on this clonotype: A much bigger clone sits one base away, suggesting this may be a read error. V usage is TRBV20-1 and J usage is TRBJ2-5, with TRBD1 matching over 10 bases. The end of the DNA fits TRBJ2-1 better, so the J call may be wrong. CDR1 DFQATT and CDR2 SNEGSKA come from the germline V gene (reference sequence). The CDR3 has 16 residues. CDR3 coding DNA: TGCAGTGCTAGAGATCCGGGACAGGGGCGGCAAGAGACCCAGTTCTTC. Translating gives CSARDPGQGRQETQFF.

This clonotype was counted a few times. V and J are TRBV10-2 and TRBJ1-2; D remains ambiguous. The germline V gene has CDR1 WSHSY and CDR2 SAAADI. The CDR3 length is 13 residues. V gave up 3 bases and J gave up 8 bases, with 13 bases separating them. This CDR3 reads CASSEFFQAGYTF. The CDR3 DNA reads TGCGCCAGCAGTGAATTTTTCCAGGCGGGCTACACCTTC.